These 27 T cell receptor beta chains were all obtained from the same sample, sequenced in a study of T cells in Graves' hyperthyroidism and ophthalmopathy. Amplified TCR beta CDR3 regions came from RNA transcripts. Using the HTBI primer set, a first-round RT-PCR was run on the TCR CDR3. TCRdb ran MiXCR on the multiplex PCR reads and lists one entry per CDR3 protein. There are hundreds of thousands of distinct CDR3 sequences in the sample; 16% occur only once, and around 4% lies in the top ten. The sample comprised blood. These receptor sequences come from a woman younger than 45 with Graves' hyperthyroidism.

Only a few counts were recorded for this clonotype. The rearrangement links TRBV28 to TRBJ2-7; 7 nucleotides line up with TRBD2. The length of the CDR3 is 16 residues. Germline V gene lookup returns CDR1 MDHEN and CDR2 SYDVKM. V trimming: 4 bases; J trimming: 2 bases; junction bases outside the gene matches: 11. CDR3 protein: CASSSPSGKGPYEQYF. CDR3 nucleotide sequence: TGTGCCAGCAGTTCCCCAAGCGGGAAGGGGCCCTACGAGCAGTACTTC.

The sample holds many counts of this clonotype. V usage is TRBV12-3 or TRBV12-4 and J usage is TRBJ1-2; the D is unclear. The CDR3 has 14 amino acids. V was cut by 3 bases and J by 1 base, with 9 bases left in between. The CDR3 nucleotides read TGTGCCAGCAGTTTTTCGGGGATTAACTATGGCTACACCTTC. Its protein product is CASSFSGINYGYTF.

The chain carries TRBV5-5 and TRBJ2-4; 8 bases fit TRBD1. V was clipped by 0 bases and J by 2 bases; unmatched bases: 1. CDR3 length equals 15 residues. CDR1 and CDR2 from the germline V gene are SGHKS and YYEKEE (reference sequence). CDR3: CASSLGQGSKNIQYF. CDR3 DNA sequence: TGTGCCAGCAGCTTGGGACAGGGGTCCAAAAACATTCAGTACTTC.

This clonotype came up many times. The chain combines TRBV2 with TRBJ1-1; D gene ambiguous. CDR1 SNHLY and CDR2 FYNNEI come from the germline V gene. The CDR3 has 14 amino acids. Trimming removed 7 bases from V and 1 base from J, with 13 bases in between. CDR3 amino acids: CASIVGLENTEAFF. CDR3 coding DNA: TGTGCCAGCATAGTGGGTCTTGAGAACACTGAAGCTTTCTTT. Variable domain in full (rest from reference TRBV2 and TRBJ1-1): EPEVTQTPSHQVTQMGQEVILRCVPISNHLYFYWYRQILGQKVEFLVSFYNNEISEKSEIFDDQFSVERPDGSNFTLKIRSTKLEDSAMYFCASIVGLENTEAFFGQGTRLTVV.

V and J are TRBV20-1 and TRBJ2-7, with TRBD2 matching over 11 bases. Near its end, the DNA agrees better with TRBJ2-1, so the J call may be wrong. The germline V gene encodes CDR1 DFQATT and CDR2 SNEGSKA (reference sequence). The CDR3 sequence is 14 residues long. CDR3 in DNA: TGCAGTGCGCCAATAGCGGGAGGGCCCTACGAGCAGTTCTTC. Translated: CSAPIAGGPYEQFF.

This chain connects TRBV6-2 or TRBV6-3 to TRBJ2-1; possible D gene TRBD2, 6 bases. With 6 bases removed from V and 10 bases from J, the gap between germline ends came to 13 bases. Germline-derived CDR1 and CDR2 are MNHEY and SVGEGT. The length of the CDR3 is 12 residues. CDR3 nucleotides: TGTGCCAGCAGGGACACTCTAGCGGAGCAGTTCTTC. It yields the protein CASRDTLAEQFF.

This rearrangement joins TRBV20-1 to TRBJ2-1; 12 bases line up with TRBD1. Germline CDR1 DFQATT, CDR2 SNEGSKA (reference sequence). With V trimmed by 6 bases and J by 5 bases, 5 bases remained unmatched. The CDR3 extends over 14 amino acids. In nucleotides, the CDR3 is TGCAGTGCGGCAAGGGACAGGGGGCACAATGAGCAGTTCTTC. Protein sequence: CSAARDRGHNEQFF.

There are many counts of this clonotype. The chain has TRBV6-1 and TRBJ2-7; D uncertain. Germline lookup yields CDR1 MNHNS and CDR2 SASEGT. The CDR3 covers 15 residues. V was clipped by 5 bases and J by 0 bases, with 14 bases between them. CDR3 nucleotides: TGTGCCAGCAGTATGCTCCTTCGGGTCTCCTACGAGCAGTACTTC. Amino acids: CASSMLLRVSYEQYF.

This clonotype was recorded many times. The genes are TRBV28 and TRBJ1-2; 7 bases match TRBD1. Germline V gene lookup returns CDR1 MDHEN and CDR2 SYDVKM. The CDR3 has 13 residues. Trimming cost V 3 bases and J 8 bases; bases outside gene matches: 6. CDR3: CASSFDRAEGYTF. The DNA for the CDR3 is TGTGCCAGCAGTTTCGACAGGGCTGAAGGCTACACCTTC.

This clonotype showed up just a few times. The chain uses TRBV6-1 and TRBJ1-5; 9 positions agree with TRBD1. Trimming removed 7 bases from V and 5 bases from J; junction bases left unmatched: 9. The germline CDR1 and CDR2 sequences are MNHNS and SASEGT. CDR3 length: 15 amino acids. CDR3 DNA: TGTGCCAGCACCCAGGGGACAGGGATAGATCAGCCCCAGCATTTT. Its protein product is CASTQGTGIDQPQHF.

CDR3 coding DNA: TGTGCCAGCAGGAGCGACACCGGGGAGCTGTTTTTT. Translated, it gives CASRSDTGELFF. The chain has TRBV28 and TRBJ2-2; no reliable D call. This CDR3 contains 12 residues. V was cut by 6 bases and J by 3 bases, with 5 bases left in between. Germline CDR1 MDHEN, CDR2 SYDVKM.

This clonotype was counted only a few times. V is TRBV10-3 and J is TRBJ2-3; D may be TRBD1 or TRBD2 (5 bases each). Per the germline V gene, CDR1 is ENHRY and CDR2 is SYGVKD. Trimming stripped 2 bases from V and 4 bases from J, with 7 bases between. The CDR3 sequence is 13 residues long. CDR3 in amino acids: CAISEGTADTQYF. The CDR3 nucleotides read TGTGCCATCAGTGAGGGGACCGCAGATACGCAGTATTTT.

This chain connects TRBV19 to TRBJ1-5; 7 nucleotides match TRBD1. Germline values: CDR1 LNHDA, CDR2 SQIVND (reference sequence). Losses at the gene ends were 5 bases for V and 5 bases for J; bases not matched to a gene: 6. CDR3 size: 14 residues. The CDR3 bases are TGTGCCAGTAGTCCCGCCGACAGGGATCAGCCCCAGCATTTT. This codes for CASSPADRDQPQHF.

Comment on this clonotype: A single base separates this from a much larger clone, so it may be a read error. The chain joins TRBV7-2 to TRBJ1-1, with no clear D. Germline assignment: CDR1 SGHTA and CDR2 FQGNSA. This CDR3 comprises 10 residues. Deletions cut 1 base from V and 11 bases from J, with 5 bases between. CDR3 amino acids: CASSLGVAFF. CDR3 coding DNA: TGTGCCAGCAGCTTAGGTGTGGCTTTCTTT.

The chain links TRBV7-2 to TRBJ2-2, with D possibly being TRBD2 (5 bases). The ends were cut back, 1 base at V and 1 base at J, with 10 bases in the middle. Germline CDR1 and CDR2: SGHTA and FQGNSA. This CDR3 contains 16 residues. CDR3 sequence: CASSLEAARNTGELFF. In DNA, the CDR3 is TGTGCCAGCAGCTTAGAAGCGGCAAGGAACACCGGGGAGCTGTTTTTT.

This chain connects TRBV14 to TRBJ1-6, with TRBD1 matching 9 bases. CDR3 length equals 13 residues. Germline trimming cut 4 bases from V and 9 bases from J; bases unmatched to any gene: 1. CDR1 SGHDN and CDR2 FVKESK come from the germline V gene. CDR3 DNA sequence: TGTGCCAGCAGCCCGACAGGGGGTTCACCCCTCCACTTT. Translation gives CASSPTGGSPLHF.

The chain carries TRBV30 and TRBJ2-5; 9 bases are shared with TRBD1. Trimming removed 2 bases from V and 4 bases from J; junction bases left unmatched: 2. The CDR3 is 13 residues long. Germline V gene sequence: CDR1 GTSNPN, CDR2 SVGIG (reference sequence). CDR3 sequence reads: CAWSPTGGETQYF. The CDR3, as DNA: TGTGCCTGGAGTCCGACAGGGGGAGAGACCCAGTACTTC.

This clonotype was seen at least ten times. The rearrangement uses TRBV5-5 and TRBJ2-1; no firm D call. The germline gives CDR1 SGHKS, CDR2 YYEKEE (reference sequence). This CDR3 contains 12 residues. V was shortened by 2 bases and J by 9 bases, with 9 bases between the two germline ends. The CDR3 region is CASSLGITEQFF. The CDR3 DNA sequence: TGTGCCAGCAGCTTAGGGATTACTGAGCAGTTCTTC.

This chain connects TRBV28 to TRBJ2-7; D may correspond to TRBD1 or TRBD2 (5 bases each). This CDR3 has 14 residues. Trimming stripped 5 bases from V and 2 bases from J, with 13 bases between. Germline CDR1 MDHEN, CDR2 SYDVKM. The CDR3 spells CASSRDPTTYEQYF. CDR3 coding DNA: TGTGCCAGCAGTCGGGACCCCACTACCTACGAGCAGTACTTC.

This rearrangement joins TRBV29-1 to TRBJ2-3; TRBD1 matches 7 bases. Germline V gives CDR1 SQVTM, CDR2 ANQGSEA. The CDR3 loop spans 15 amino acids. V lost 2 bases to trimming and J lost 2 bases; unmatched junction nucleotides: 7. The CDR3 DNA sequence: TGCAGCGTTGAAACTGGGACAGACAACACAGATACGCAGTATTTT. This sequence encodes CSVETGTDNTDTQYF.

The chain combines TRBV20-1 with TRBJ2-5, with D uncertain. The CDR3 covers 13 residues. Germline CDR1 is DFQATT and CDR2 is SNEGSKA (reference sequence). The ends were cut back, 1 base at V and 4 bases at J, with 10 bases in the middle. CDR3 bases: TGCAGTGCTAGAGGGGGTCCGCGAGAGACCCAGTACTTC. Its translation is CSARGGPRETQYF.

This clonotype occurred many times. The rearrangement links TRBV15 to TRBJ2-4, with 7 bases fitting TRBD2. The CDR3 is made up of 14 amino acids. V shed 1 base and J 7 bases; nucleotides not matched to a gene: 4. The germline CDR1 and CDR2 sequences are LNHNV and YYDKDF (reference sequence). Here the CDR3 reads CATSRVYGGNIQYF. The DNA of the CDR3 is TGTGCCACCAGCAGAGTTTACGGGGGGAACATTCAGTACTTC.

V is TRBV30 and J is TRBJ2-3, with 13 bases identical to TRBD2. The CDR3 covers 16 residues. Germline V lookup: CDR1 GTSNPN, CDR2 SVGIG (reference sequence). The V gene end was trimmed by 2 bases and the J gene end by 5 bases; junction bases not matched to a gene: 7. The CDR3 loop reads CAWSTGTSGIQDTQYF. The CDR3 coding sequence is TGTGCCTGGAGTACCGGGACTAGCGGGATTCAAGATACGCAGTATTTT.

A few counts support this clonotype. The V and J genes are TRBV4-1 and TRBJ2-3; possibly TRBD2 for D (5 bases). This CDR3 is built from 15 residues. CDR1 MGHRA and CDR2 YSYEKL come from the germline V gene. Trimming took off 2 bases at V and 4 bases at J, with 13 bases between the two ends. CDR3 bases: TGCGCCAGCAGCCAACACCCGGGGTTAGCAGATACGCAGTATTTT. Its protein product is CASSQHPGLADTQYF.

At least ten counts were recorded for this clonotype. For the CDR3, the DNA is TGTGCCAGCAGTGGTCCTGGGACGTCCCGCACAGATACGCAGTATTTT. It is translated as CASSGPGTSRTDTQYF. The rearrangement links TRBV2 to TRBJ2-3; D may match TRBD1 or TRBD2 (5 bases each). V was shortened by 4 bases and J by 1 base, with 15 bases between the two germline ends. The CDR3 extends over 16 amino acids. Per germline, CDR1 SNHLY and CDR2 FYNNEI.

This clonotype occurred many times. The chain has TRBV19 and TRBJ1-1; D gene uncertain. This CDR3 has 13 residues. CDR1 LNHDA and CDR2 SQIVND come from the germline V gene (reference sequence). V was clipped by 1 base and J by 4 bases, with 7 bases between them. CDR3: CASSIGSLTEAFF. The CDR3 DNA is TGTGCCAGTAGTATAGGAAGTCTCACTGAAGCTTTCTTT. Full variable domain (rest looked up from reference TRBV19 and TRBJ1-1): DGGITQSPKYLFRKEGQNVTLSCEQNLNHDAMYWYRQDPGQGLRLIYYSQIVNDFQKGDIAEGYSVSREKKESFPLTVTSAQKNPTAFYLCASSIGSLTEAFFGQGTRLTVV.

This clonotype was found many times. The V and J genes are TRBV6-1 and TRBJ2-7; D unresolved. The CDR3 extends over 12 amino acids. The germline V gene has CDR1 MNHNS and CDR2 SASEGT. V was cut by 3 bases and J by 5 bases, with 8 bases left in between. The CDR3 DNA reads TGTGCCAGCAGTGAGACCACCAACGAGCAGTACTTC. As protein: CASSETTNEQYF.